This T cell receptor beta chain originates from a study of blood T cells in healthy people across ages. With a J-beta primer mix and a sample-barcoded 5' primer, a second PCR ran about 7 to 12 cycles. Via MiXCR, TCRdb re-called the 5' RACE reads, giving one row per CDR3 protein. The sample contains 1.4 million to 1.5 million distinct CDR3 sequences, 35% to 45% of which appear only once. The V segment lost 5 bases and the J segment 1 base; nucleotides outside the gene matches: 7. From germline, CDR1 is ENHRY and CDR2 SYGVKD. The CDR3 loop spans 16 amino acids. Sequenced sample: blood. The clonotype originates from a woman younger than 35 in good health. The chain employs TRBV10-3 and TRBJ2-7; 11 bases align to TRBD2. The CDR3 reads CAISQAGTSGSYEQYF. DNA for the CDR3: TGTGCCATCAGTCAGGCCGGGACTAGCGGTTCCTACGAGCAGTACTTC.